Listed here are 15 T cell receptor beta chains from one sample, sequenced in a study of cytomegalovirus exposure and HLA in healthy donors (dated by TCRdb to the late 2010s). Library creation used the immunoSEQ multiplex PCR assay. For the multiplex PCR, a mixture combining 60 forward primers for TCR Vbeta segments and 13 reverse primers for TCR Jbeta segments was used. TCRdb took over this immuneACCESS table, retaining in-frame rearrangements with V and J assigned. Such tables are incomplete; in checked studies, under half of the missing clones stem from an unresolved V gene, and the remainder is unexplained. Present in this sample are more than 150,000 clones, 75% of which were seen just once. About 8% of the sample goes to the ten largest clones. The source material was PBMCs. These TCRs come from a woman between 35 and 50 years old in good health and CMV-seropositive.

This clone was seen more than once but under ten times. The chain joins TRBV28 to TRBJ1-2; weak D call: TRBD1 (5 bases). Germline V gives CDR1 MDHEN, CDR2 SYDVKM. The ends were cut back, 3 bases at V and 2 bases at J, with 7 bases in the middle. This CDR3 spans 13 amino acids. Here the CDR3 reads CASSLPGNYGYTF. CDR3 coding DNA: TGTGCCAGCAGTTTGCCAGGGAACTATGGCTACACCTTC.

The V call is TRBV21-1, the J call TRBJ2-2; no DNA check was done on the table's D call, TRBD2. TRBV21-1 has pseudogene status. This CDR3 comprises 16 residues. The CDR3 reads CASSNPGILRSGELFF. CDR3 in DNA: TGTGCCAGCAGCAACCCCGGGATTCTACGGTCCGGGGAGCTGTTTTTT.

Only a few counts were recorded for this clone. The rearrangement links TRBV7-2 to TRBJ2-7; 7 bases are shared with TRBD1. V was pared by 5 bases and J by 3 bases, with 4 bases of the junction left unmatched. Per the germline V gene, CDR1 is SGHTA and CDR2 is FQGNSA. The CDR3 sequence is 13 residues long. The CDR3 protein is CASSPGQVYEQYF. The CDR3 DNA sequence: TGTGCCAGCAGCCCAGGACAGGTCTACGAGCAGTACTTC.

The table lists this clone with a few counts. V usage is TRBV28 and J usage is TRBJ1-2; the D gene is possibly TRBD1 (5 bases). This CDR3 has 14 residues. Trimming took off 4 bases at V and 7 bases at J, with 16 bases between the two ends. Looked up from germline, CDR1 is MDHEN and CDR2 is SYDVKM. In DNA form, the CDR3 reads TGTGCCAGCAGTTCTCCTTCGGGGGTTGGTGGCTACACCTTC. Protein product: CASSSPSGVGGYTF.

The J gene is TRBJ2-2, the V gene TRBV5-4, with D possibly matching TRBD1 (6 bases). Germline values: CDR1 SGHNT, CDR2 YYREEE (reference sequence). Deletions cut 4 bases from V and 1 base from J, with 11 bases between. The CDR3 extends over 15 amino acids. CDR3 sequence reads: CASSHRTENTGELFF. The DNA for the CDR3 is TGTGCCAGCAGCCATCGGACAGAGAACACCGGGGAGCTGTTTTTT.

As to this clone: The same CDR3 arises from other DNA sequences in this sample as well. The chain combines TRBV5-1 with TRBJ2-1; maybe TRBD2 (5 bases). This CDR3 region has 15 residues. Germline lookup yields CDR1 SGHRS and CDR2 YFSETQ. V was pared by 1 base and J by 3 bases, with 11 bases between. The CDR3 region is CASSLLPGGYNEQFF. In nucleotides, the CDR3 is TGCGCCAGCAGCTTGCTGCCCGGAGGCTACAATGAGCAGTTCTTC. The complete variable domain, with remaining parts taken from reference TRBV5-1 and TRBJ2-1, reads KAGVTQTPRYLIKTRGQQVTLSCSPISGHRSVSWYQQTPGQGLQFLFEYFSETQRNKGNFPGRFSGRQFSNSRSEMNVSTLELGDSALYLCASSLLPGGYNEQFFGPGTRLTVL.

In this sample, this clone turned up once. This sequence joins TRBV18 and TRBJ2-5; tentatively, D is TRBD1 (6 bases). CDR1 and CDR2 (germline): KGHSH, LQKENI. This CDR3 region has 14 residues. V was trimmed by 1 base and J by 1 base, leaving 7 bases between them. Here the CDR3 reads CASSPQGVQETQYF. The CDR3 DNA reads as TGTGCCAGCTCACCACAGGGGGTCCAAGAGACCCAGTACTTC.

V usage is TRBV7-3 and J usage is TRBJ2-1, with D unresolved. CDR3 size: 16 residues. V was shortened by 0 bases and J by 1 base, with 10 bases between the two germline ends. Germline CDR1 reads SGHTA; CDR2 reads FQGTGA. The CDR3 DNA reads as TGTGCCAGCAGCTTAACGCACAGCCTTTCCTACAATGAGCAGTTCTTC. This gives the protein CASSLTHSLSYNEQFF.

This clone showed up just a few times. The chain is built from TRBV10-1 and TRBJ1-1, with a tentative D call TRBD1 (5 bases). This CDR3 contains 13 residues. Germline V CDR1 and CDR2: WNHNN, SYGVQD (reference sequence). Trimming left V 6 bases short and J 2 bases short, with 10 bases between. For the CDR3, the DNA is TGCGCCAGCAGGAAAGGGGAAAACACTGAAGCTTTCTTT. It encodes CASRKGENTEAFF.

This chain connects TRBV28 to TRBJ2-5, with 13 bases matching TRBD2. The closer fit of TRBJ2-7 to the DNA end suggests the J call may be wrong. The CDR3 sequence is 16 residues long. In germline, CDR1 is MDHEN, CDR2 SYDVKM. The CDR3 DNA reads as TGTGCCAGCAGCTACCAAGGACTAGCGGGGGACTACGAGCAGTACTTC. Translating gives CASSYQGLAGDYEQYF.

The rearrangement joins TRBV7-8 to TRBJ2-7; 7 nucleotides line up with TRBD1. CDR3 length: 14 residues. Looked up from germline, CDR1 is SGHVS and CDR2 is FQNEAQ. The V gene end was trimmed by 5 bases and the J gene end by 2 bases; junction bases not matched to a gene: 6. Here the CDR3 DNA reads TGTGCCAGCAGCCGACAGGGCGACCCCTACGAGCAGTACTTC. Amino acids: CASSRQGDPYEQYF.

The V call is TRBV7-6, the J call TRBJ1-4; 9 bases are a match to TRBD1. The germline CDR1 and CDR2 sequences are SGHVS and FNYEAQ. The ends lost 5 bases at V and 8 bases at J; junction bases unmatched: 9. The CDR3 loop spans 15 amino acids. The CDR3 is CASSISGTGYEKLFF. The CDR3, as DNA: TGTGCCAGCAGCATTTCCGGGACAGGGTACGAAAAACTGTTTTTT.

As regards this clone: Additional DNA sequences in this sample encode the identical CDR3. Here the CDR3 reads CASSLGGRSYEQYF. The CDR3 bases are TGCGCCAGCAGCTTGGGGGGGCGCTCCTACGAGCAGTACTTC. The chain recombines TRBV5-1 with TRBJ2-7, with a weak D call TRBD1 (6 bases). Trimming removed 0 bases at V and 0 bases at J, with 7 bases between. CDR3 length: 14 residues. Per the germline V gene, CDR1 is SGHRS and CDR2 is YFSETQ.

This clone was observed once. This chain links TRBV28 with TRBJ2-1, with TRBD1 matching over 10 bases. V shed 4 bases and J 8 bases; nucleotides not matched to a gene: 8. The CDR3 runs 15 residues. Germline CDR1 reads MDHEN; CDR2 reads SYDVKM. Here the CDR3 reads CASSSPGQGGYEQFF. DNA for the CDR3: TGTGCCAGCAGTTCGCCCGGACAGGGGGGCTATGAGCAGTTCTTC.

The chain uses TRBV27 and TRBJ2-7, with TRBD1 as a possible D gene (6 bases). Germline V gives CDR1 MNHEY, CDR2 SMNVEV (reference sequence). CDR3 length: 14 amino acids. Trimming took 4 bases from V and 2 from J, leaving 12 bases between them. The CDR3 nucleotides are TGTGCCAGCAGTTCCGACAGGAGAACCTACGAGCAGTACTTC. Its protein product is CASSSDRRTYEQYF.